This T cell receptor (beta chain) was sequenced during a study of human T cells and chemical hapten exposure. For the study at large: Patch tests applied 0.01% DPC to the upper back and were scored after 6 days. Alopecia areata, totalis or universalis affected patients, mainly female.

Time point indicated: patch test 3, about 24 weeks after DPC sensitization. Treatment in this sample: therapeutic diphenylcyclopropenone sensitization with weekly scalp DPC. Individual cDNA molecules each carried unique molecular identifiers attached by the library. TCRdb reprocessed the RACE reads via MiXCR and lists one record per CDR3 protein. Of more than 85,000 distinct CDR3 sequences in the sample, under 40% were seen once. CDR3 length: 14 amino acids. Deletions cut 1 base from V and 4 bases from J, with 11 bases between. Per the germline V gene, CDR1 is SGHRS and CDR2 is YFSETQ. There are a few counts of this clonotype. No antigen is known for it. Study-wide results and caveats: While controls formed fewer of them, expanded TCRs formed significantly more large CDR3 similarity clusters.

The rearrangement links TRBV5-1 to TRBJ2-5; D possibly corresponds to TRBD2 (5 bases). The source of this sequence is a man aged 35-49 years with alopecia areata. Some clones in this sample may be carry-over from other donors' samples. The starting material was whole blood, obtained in connection with sensitization to the hapten diphenylcyclopropenone (DPC). The CDR3 DNA reads as TGCGCCAGCAGCTTGTATCCGGGATCAGAGACCCAGTACTTC. Its translation: CASSLYPGSETQYF.